This entry is about one T cell receptor beta chain. What it recognizes is unknown. These data originate in a study of T cells in Graves' hyperthyroidism and ophthalmopathy. Background on the study: The blood sample was taken at first diagnosis, before treatment began.

The junction had 6 bases not matched to a gene; V was cut back by 4 bases and J by 6 bases. Germline CDR1 and CDR2: ENHRY and SYGVKD. This CDR3 comprises 15 residues. From RNA transcripts, TCR beta CDR3 regions were amplified. Initially, a first-round RT-PCR of the TCR CDR3 employed the HTBI primer set. TCRdb re-derived calls from the multiplex PCR reads in MiXCR, one entry per CDR3 protein. The sample lists approximately 200,000 distinct CDR3 sequences; about 16% were seen once. Orbital computed tomography, thyroid ultrasound, serum thyroxine and TRAb, and clinical symptoms together informed the diagnoses. The authors obtained PBMCs from about 9 ml of fresh peripheral blood. Study-wide findings and caveats: Peripheral blood also featured most of the thyroid clonotypes expanded above 0.001.

Input material: blood. V and J are TRBV10-3 and TRBJ1-1, with TRBD1 identical over 12 bases. The receptor's source is a man aged 35-49 years with Graves' hyperthyroidism. In DNA, the CDR3 is TGTGCCATCAGTGCGCCGGGACAGGGGGCTGCTGAAGCTTTCTTT. Its translation is CAISAPGQGAAEAFF.